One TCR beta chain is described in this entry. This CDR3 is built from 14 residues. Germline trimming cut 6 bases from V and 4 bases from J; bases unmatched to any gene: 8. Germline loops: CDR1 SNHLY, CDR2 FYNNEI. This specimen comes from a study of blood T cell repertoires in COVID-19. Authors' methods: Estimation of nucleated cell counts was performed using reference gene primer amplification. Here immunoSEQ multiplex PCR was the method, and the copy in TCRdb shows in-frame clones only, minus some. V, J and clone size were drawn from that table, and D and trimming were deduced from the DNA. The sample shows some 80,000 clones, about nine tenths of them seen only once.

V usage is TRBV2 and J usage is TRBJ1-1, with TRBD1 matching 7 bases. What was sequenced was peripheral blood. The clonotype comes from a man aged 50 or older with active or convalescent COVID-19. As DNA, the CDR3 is TGTGCCAGCAGACCGACAGGGTCGGGCACTGAAGCTTTCTTT. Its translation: CASRPTGSGTEAFF.